The clone carrying this TCR beta chain was detected a few times. Its target is unknown. TCRdb reanalysed the multiplex PCR reads using MiXCR and keeps one entry per CDR3 protein. The repertoire holds approximately 40,000 distinct CDR3 sequences, with 35% to 40% as singletons. The data stem from a study of breast tumors, draining lymph nodes, adjacent tissues. Study-wide results and caveats: That most tumor T cells come from lymph nodes remained unproven.

The V gene end was trimmed by 6 bases and the J gene end by 1 base; junction bases not matched to a gene: 3. Per the germline V gene, CDR1 is LNHDA and CDR2 is SQIVND (reference sequence). This CDR3 comprises 14 residues. Material: breast tumor tissue. The J gene is TRBJ1-1, the V gene TRBV19, with 9 nucleotides matching TRBD1. The TCR comes from a female donor with breast cancer. Some clones in this sample may be carry-over from other donors' samples. This CDR3 is CASRGQGWNTEAFF. In DNA form, the CDR3 reads TGTGCCAGTAGAGGACAGGGGTGGAACACTGAAGCTTTCTTT.